This TCR beta chain is from a study of response to subunit inactivated influenza vaccine. This clonotype was observed a few times. Its antigen is currently unknown. V was clipped by 1 base and J by 4 bases; unmatched bases: 6. The CDR3 extends over 15 amino acids. The V gene's germline CDR1 is DFQATT and CDR2 SNEGSKA (reference sequence). Whole-study findings and limits: After each seasonal influenza vaccination, few new T cells are recruited, the authors suggested.

MiXCR, run by TCRdb on the RT-PCR reads, gives a single entry per CDR3 protein. The sample lists more than 700,000 distinct CDR3 sequences, 21% occurring once. The sequence was obtained from a man aged 45-65 years who received an inactivated influenza vaccine. Specimen: PBMCs from blood, collected about 5 days after vaccination. V gene TRBV20-1 combines with J gene TRBJ2-3; 9 nucleotides align to TRBD2. DNA for the CDR3: TGCAGTGCTAGAGGGTCGCGGGAGGGCCCAGATACGCAGTATTTT. As protein: CSARGSREGPDTQYF.